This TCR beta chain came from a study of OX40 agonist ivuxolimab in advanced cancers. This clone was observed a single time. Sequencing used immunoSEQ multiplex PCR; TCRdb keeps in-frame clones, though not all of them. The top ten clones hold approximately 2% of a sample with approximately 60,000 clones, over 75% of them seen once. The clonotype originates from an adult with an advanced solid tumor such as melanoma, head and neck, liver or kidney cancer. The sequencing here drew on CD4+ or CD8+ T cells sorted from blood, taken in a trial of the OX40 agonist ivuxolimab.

CDR3 sequence: CASSLALNQPQHF. CDR3 coding DNA: TGTGCCAGCAGCTTAGCCCTAAATCAGCCCCAGCATTTT. The chain joins TRBV11-2 to TRBJ1-5, with no clear D. V lost 1 base to trimming and J lost 4 bases, with 5 bases between them. Per the germline V gene, CDR1 is SGHAT and CDR2 is FQNNGV. The CDR3 has 13 amino acids.